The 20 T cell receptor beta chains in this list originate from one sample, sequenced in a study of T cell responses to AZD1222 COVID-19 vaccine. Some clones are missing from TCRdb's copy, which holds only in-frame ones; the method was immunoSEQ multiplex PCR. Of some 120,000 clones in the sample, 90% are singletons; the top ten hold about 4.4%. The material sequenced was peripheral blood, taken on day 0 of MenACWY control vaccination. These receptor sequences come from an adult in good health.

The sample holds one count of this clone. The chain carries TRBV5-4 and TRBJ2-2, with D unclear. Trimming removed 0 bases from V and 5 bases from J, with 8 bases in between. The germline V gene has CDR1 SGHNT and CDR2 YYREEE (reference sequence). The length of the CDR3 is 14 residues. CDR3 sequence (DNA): TGTGCCAGCAGCTTGGACCCTTCGACCGGGGAGCTGTTTTTT. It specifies CASSLDPSTGELFF.

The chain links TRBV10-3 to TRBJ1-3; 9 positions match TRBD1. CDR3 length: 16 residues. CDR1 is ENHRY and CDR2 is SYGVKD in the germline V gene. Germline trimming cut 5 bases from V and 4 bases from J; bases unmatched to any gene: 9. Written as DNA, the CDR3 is TGTGCCATCAGTCGTTCCGGGACAGGGCAGGGAAACACCATATATTTT. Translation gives CAISRSGTGQGNTIYF.

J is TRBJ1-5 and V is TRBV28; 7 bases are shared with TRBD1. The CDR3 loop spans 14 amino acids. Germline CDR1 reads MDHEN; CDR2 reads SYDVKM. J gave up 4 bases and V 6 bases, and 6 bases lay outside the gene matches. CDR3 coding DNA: TGTGCCAGCAGATCCGACAGGGAAAATCAGCCCCAGCATTTT. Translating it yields CASRSDRENQPQHF.

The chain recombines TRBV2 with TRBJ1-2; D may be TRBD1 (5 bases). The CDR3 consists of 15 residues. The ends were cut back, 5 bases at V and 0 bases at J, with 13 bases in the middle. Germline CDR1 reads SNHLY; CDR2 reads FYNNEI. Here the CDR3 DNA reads TGTGCCAGCAGTAGTCGACAGCTAGCTAACTATGGCTACACCTTC. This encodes CASSSRQLANYGYTF.

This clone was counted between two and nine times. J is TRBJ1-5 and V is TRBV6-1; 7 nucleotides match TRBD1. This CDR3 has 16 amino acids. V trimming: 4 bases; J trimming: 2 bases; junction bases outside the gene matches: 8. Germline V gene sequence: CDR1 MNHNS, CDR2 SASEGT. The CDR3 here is CASSGITGVGNQPQHF. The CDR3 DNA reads TGTGCCAGCAGTGGAATCACAGGGGTCGGCAATCAGCCCCAGCATTTT.

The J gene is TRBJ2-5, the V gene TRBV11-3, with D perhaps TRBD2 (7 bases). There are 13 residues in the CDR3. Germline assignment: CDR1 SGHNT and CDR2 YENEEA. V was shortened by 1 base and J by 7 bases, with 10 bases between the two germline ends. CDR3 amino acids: CASSLGGGATQYF. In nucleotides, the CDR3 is TGTGCCAGCAGCTTAGGAGGGGGGGCGACCCAGTACTTC.

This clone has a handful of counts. This CDR3 reads CASSLRTSVTGELFF. The CDR3 DNA reads TGTGCCAGCAGTTTAAGGACTAGCGTCACCGGGGAGCTGTTTTTT. The V call is TRBV27, the J call TRBJ2-2, with 9 bases that match TRBD2. Germline V gene lookup returns CDR1 MNHEY and CDR2 SMNVEV (reference sequence). The CDR3 is made up of 15 amino acids. V lost 2 bases, J lost 4 bases, and 2 bases stayed unmatched.

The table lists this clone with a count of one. Here the CDR3 DNA reads TGTGCCAGCAGTTACTCCCTGGGCGGAGACCCCAATGAGCAGTTCTTC. Translated: CASSYSLGGDPNEQFF. The chain joins TRBV6-6 to TRBJ2-1; unclear D gene. Germline loops: CDR1 MNHNY, CDR2 SVGAGI (reference sequence). CDR3 length equals 16 residues. Trimming took 0 bases from V and 6 from J, leaving 15 bases between them.

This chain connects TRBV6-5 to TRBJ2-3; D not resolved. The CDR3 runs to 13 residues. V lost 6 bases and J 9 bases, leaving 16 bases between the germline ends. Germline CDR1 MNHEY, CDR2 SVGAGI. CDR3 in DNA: TGTGCCAGCAGCCACCCCAATGGAGAAACGCAGTATTTT. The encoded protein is CASSHPNGETQYF.

This CDR3 is CASSMDRGRYETQYF. The CDR3 bases are TGTGCCAGCAGCATGGACAGGGGGCGCTATGAGACCCAGTACTTC. The V gene is TRBV6-5, the J gene TRBJ2-5; 11 nucleotides match TRBD1. The CDR3 totals 15 residues. CDR1 is MNHEY, CDR2 SVGAGI, per germline. V lost 6 bases to trimming and J lost 5 bases; unmatched junction nucleotides: 8.

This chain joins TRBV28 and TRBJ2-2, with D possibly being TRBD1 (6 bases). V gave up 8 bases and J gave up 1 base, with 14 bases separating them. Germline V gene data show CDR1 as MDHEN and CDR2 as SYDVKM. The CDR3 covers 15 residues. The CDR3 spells CASSRLQGNTGELFF. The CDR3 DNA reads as TGTGCCAGCTCCCGGCTACAGGGGAACACCGGGGAGCTGTTTTTT.

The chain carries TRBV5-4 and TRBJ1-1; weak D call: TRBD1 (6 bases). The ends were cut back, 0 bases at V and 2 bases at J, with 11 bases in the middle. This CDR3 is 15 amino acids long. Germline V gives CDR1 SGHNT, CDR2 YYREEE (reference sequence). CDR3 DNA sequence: TGTGCCAGCAGCTTGGTCGACAGGAGCAACACTGAAGCTTTCTTT. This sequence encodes CASSLVDRSNTEAFF.

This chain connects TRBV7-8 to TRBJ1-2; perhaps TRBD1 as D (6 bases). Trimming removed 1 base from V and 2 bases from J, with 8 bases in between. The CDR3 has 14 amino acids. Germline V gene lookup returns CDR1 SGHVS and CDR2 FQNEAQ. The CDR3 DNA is TGTGCCAGCAGCTTAGTGCAGGGGAACTATGGCTACACCTTC. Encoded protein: CASSLVQGNYGYTF.

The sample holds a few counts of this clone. CDR3 loop: CASTGSNQPQHF. CDR3 nucleotide sequence: TGTGCCAGTACGGGAAGCAATCAGCCCCAGCATTTT. The gene calls are TRBV19 and TRBJ1-5, with no clear D. CDR1 and CDR2 (germline): LNHDA, SQIVND (reference sequence). The CDR3 spans 12 residues. V was cut by 7 bases and J by 1 base, with 5 bases left in between.

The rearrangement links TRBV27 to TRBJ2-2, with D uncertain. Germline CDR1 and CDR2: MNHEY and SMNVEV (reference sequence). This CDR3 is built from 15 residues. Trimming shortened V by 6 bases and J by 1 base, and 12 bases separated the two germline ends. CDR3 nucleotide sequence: TGTGCCAGCAGAGGCCCAGGACGGAACACCGGGGAGCTGTTTTTT. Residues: CASRGPGRNTGELFF.

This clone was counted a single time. The CDR3: CASSLGPGGLITDTQYF. The CDR3 DNA is TGTGCCAGCAGCTTAGGGCCAGGGGGCCTTATCACAGATACGCAGTATTTT. This chain joins TRBV7-9 and TRBJ2-3; TRBD1 aligns across 8 bases. This CDR3 comprises 17 residues. The ends lost 1 base at V and 2 bases at J; junction bases unmatched: 8. Germline assignment: CDR1 SEHNR and CDR2 FQNEAQ (reference sequence).

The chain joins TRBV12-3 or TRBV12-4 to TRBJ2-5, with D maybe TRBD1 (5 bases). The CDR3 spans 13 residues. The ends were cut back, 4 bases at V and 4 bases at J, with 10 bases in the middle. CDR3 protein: CASSSRVGETQYF. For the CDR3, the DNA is TGTGCCAGCAGTTCCAGGGTAGGAGAGACCCAGTACTTC.

The CDR3, as DNA: TGTGCCAGCAGCTTGGGGAGCGGGGGTATAGACGGAGAGCAGTTCTTC. It encodes CASSLGSGGIDGEQFF. The chain joins TRBV5-5 to TRBJ2-1, with TRBD2 matching over 8 bases. CDR3 length: 16 residues. V dropped 0 bases and J dropped 10; count of bases not matched to a gene: 12. The germline V gene has CDR1 SGHKS and CDR2 YYEKEE (reference sequence).

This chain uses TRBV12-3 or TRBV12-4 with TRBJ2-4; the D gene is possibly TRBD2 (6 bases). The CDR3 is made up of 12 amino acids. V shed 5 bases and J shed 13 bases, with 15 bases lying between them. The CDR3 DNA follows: TGTGCCAGCAGTCGGGCTGCGGGACTCCAGTACTTC. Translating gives CASSRAAGLQYF.

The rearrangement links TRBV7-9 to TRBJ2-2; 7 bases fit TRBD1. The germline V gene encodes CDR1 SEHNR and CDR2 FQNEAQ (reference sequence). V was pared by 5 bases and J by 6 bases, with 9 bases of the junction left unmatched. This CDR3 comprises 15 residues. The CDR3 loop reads CASSTPGQVPGELFF. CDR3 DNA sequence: TGTGCCAGCAGCACCCCCGGACAGGTCCCCGGGGAGCTGTTTTTT.